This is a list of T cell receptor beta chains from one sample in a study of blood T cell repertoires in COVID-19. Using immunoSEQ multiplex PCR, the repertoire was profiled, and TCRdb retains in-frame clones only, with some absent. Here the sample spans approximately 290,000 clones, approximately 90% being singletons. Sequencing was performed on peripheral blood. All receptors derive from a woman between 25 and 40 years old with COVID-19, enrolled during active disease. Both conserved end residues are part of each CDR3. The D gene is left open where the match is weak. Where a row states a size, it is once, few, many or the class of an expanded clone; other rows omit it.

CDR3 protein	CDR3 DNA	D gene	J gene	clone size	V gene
CAIMRTGYTTSGANVLTF	TGTGCCATCATGAGGACAGGCTATACTACGTCTGGGGCCAACGTCCTGACTTTC	TRBD1	TRBJ2-6	.	TRBV10-3
CAWKDSRPTNEKLFF	TGTGCCTGGAAAGACAGCCGTCCCACTAATGAAAAACTGTTTTTT	.	TRBJ1-4	.	TRBV30
CASSHLTGTGFSYEQYF	TGTGCCAGCAGCCACCTAACCGGGACAGGGTTTTCCTACGAGCAGTACTTC	TRBD1	TRBJ2-7	.	TRBV7-9
CSASSGEREKLFF	TGCAGTGCTAGTTCCGGGGAACGTGAAAAACTGTTTTTT	.	TRBJ1-4	.	TRBV20-1
CASSFSGNQPQHF	TGTGCCAGCAGTTTTTCAGGCAATCAGCCCCAGCATTTT	.	TRBJ1-5	.	TRBV27
CASSRTSGRISYNEQFF	TGTGCCAGCAGTCGGACTAGCGGGCGAATCTCCTACAATGAGCAGTTCTTC	TRBD2	TRBJ2-1	.	TRBV6-6
CASSHSVPRQGALDTEAFF	TGTGCCAGCAGTCATTCCGTCCCTCGGCAGGGGGCTTTGGACACTGAAGCTTTCTTT	TRBD1	TRBJ1-1	.	TRBV28
CASSLGTGPYEQFF	TGTGCCAGCAGCTTGGGAACAGGGCCCTATGAGCAGTTCTTC	.	TRBJ2-1	.	TRBV5-5
CASSPDTLTEAFF	TGTGCCAGCAGCCCTGACACGCTCACTGAAGCTTTCTTT	.	TRBJ1-1	.	TRBV7-8
CASRPGTGPANSPLHF	TGTGCCAGCAGACCCGGGACAGGGCCCGCTAATTCACCCCTCCACTTT	TRBD1	TRBJ1-6	.	TRBV28
CASSLAGAPTEAFF	TGCGCCAGCAGCTTGGCAGGGGCGCCCACTGAAGCTTTCTTT	.	TRBJ1-1	.	TRBV5-1
CASSPGGGGYTF	TGTGCCAGCTCCCCCGGAGGCGGCGGCTACACCTTC	.	TRBJ1-2	.	TRBV5-4
CASSTPSGPILGLFF	TGTGCCAGCAGTACCCCTAGCGGCCCGATCCTTGGGCTGTTTTTT	TRBD2	TRBJ2-2	.	TRBV2
CASSRDNLAKNIQYF	TGTGCCAGCAGCCGGGACAACCTAGCCAAAAACATTCAGTACTTC	.	TRBJ2-4	.	TRBV6-5
CASSVGTGPYEQYF	TGTGCCAGCAGCGTAGGGACAGGTCCATACGAGCAGTACTTC	TRBD1	TRBJ2-7	.	TRBV9
CASSDYRAAFF	TGTGCCAGCAGTGACTACAGGGCCGCTTTCTTT	.	TRBJ1-1	.	TRBV12-3/TRBV12-4
CASGLFDNEQFF	TGTGCTAGTGGCCTCTTCGACAATGAGCAGTTCTTC	.	TRBJ2-1	once	TRBV12-5
CASSWGQENQPQHF	TGTGCCAGCAGTTGGGGACAGGAGAATCAGCCCCAGCATTTT	TRBD1	TRBJ1-5	.	TRBV6-6
CASSRTSIAGELFF	TGTGCCAGCAGCCGAACTAGCATCGCCGGGGAGCTGTTTTTT	.	TRBJ2-2	.	TRBV3-1/TRBV3-2
CASSLELAGGGYNEQFF	TGTGCCAGCAGCTTAGAACTAGCGGGAGGGGGATACAATGAGCAGTTCTTC	TRBD2	TRBJ2-1	.	TRBV7-2
CASSLEGTSAGELFF	TGCGCCAGCAGCTTGGAAGGGACTAGTGCCGGGGAGCTGTTTTTT	TRBD2	TRBJ2-2	.	TRBV5-1
CASSLSSGYTDTQYF	TGTGCCAGCAGCTTAAGTAGCGGCTACACAGATACGCAGTATTTT	.	TRBJ2-3	.	TRBV7-6
CASSSPYTGELFF	TGTGCCAGCAGCTCTCCTTACACCGGGGAGCTGTTTTTT	.	TRBJ2-2	.	TRBV5-5
CASGFGVGGGNEQFF	TGTGCCAGCGGGTTTGGGGTTGGGGGGGGAAATGAGCAGTTCTTC	TRBD2	TRBJ2-1	.	TRBV27
CASSLEGITDNEQFF	TGTGCCAGCAGCTTAGAGGGGATTACGGACAATGAGCAGTTCTTC	.	TRBJ2-1	.	TRBV7-9
CASSVDPTGSSGNTIYF	TGTGCCAGCAGCGTAGATCCCACAGGGAGCTCTGGAAACACCATATATTTT	.	TRBJ1-3	many	TRBV9
CSASTEAFF	TGCAGTGCCAGCACTGAAGCTTTCTTT	.	TRBJ1-1	.	TRBV20-1